These 2 T cell receptor beta chains were sequenced from one sample in a study of T cells in tuberculosis (dated by TCRdb to the late 2010s). Library preparation employed the immunoSEQ multiplex PCR assay. TCRdb took this table from immuneACCESS and kept in-frame rearrangements with V and J called. Such tables lack part of the clones; where checked against another copy, unresolved V genes explain under half of the gap, and the rest is unexplained. Counted in this sample were about 41,000 clones; approximately 95% of them appeared once. Around 3.5% of the sample comes from the top ten. The source material was PBMCs. These receptors were obtained from a donor aged 5-35 years with latent tuberculosis or without tuberculosis infection.

Here the CDR3 DNA reads TGTGCCAGCAGTTTCTTAACACGGAACACTGAAGCTTTCTTT. Its translation is CASSFLTRNTEAFF. The rearrangement joins TRBV28 to TRBJ1-1; D is undetermined. The ends were cut back, 3 bases at V and 1 base at J, with 9 bases in the middle. The CDR3 loop spans 14 amino acids. Germline loops: CDR1 MDHEN, CDR2 SYDVKM.

Here the CDR3 reads CASSTGQNTGELFF. Here the CDR3 DNA reads TGCGCCAGCAGCACCGGACAGAACACCGGGGAGCTGTTTTTT. The J gene is TRBJ2-2, the V gene TRBV5-1; maybe TRBD1 (5 bases). Per the germline V gene, CDR1 is SGHRS and CDR2 is YFSETQ. V was cut by 4 bases and J by 1 base, with 8 bases left in between. This CDR3 region has 14 residues.